This T cell receptor (beta chain) derives from a study of blood T cell repertoires in COVID-19. Trimming removed 3 bases from V and 7 bases from J, with 9 bases in between. The CDR3 runs 13 residues. This table comes from immunoSEQ multiplex PCR, and its TCRdb copy is limited to in-frame clones, with some not included. The sample yields about 76,000 clones, more than 75% seen once. J is TRBJ1-4 and V is TRBV12-3 or TRBV12-4; D may be TRBD1 (5 bases). This clonotype was sampled from an elderly woman with active or convalescent COVID-19. The sample was peripheral blood. CDR3 residues: CASSFSGLEKLFF. CDR3 bases: TGTGCCAGCAGTTTTTCGGGACTTGAAAAACTGTTTTTT.